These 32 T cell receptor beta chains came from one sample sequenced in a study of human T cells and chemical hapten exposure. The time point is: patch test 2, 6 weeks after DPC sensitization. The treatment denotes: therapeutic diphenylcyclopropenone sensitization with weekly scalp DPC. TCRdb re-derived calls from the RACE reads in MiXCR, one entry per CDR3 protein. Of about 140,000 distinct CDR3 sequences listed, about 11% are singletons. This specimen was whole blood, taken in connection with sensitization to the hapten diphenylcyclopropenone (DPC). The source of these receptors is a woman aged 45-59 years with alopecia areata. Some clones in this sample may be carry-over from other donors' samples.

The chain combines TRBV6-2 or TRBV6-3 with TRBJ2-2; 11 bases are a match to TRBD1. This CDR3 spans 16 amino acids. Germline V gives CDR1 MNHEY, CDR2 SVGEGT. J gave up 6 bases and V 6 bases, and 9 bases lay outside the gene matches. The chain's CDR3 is CASRRSSGQGAGELFF. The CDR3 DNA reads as TGTGCCAGCAGACGCTCGTCGGGACAGGGGGCCGGGGAGCTGTTTTTT.

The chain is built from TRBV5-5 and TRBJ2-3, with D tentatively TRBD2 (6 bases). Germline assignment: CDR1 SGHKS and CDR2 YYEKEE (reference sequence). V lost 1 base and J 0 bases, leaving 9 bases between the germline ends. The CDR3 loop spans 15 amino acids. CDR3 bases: TGTGCCAGCAGCTTGATGCTAGCGAGCACAGATACGCAGTATTTT. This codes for CASSLMLASTDTQYF.

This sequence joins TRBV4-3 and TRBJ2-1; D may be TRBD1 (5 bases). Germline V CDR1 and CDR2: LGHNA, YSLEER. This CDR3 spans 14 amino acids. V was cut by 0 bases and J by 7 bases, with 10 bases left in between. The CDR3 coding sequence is TGCGCCAGCAGCCAAGAGGCAGGGTCGAATGAGCAGTTCTTC. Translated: CASSQEAGSNEQFF.

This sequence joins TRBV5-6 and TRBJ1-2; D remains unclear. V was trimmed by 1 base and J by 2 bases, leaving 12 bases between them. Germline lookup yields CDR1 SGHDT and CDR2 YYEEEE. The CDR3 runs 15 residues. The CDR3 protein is CASSLRTRLNYGYTF. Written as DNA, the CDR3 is TGTGCCAGCAGCTTGAGAACCAGACTCAACTATGGCTACACCTTC.

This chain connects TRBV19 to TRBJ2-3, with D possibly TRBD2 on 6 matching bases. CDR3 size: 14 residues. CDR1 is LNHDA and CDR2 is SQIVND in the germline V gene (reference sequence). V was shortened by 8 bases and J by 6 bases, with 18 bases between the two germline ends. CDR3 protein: CASSRGRAGDTQYF. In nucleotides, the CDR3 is TGTGCCAGTTCCCGTGGTAGGGCGGGGGATACGCAGTATTTT. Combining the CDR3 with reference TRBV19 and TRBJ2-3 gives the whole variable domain DGGITQSPKYLFRKEGQNVTLSCEQNLNHDAMYWYRQDPGQGLRLIYYSQIVNDFQKGDIAEGYSVSREKKESFPLTVTSAQKNPTAFYLCASSRGRAGDTQYFGPGTRLTVL.

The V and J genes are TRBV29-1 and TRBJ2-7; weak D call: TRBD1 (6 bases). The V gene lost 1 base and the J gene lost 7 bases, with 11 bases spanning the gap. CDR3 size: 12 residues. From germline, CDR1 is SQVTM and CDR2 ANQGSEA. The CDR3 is CSVEVQRGEQYF. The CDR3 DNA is TGCAGCGTTGAAGTCCAGAGGGGGGAGCAGTACTTC.

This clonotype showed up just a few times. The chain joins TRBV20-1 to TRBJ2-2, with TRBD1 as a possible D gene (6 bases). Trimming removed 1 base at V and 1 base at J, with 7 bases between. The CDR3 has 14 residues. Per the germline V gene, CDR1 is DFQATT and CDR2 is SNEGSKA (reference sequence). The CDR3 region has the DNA TGCAGTGCTAGAGCGACAGGGAACACCGGGGAGCTGTTTTTT. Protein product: CSARATGNTGELFF.

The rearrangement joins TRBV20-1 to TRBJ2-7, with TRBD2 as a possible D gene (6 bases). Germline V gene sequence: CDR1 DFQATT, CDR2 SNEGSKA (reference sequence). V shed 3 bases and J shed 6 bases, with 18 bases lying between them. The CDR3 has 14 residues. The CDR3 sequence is CSASGLGRPLEQYF. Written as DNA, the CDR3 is TGCAGTGCTAGTGGGTTAGGGAGGCCTCTCGAGCAGTACTTC.

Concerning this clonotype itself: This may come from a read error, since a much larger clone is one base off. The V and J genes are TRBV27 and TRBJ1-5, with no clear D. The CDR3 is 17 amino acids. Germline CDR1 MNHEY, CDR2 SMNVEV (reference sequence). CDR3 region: CASSPTPRTGSNQPRHF. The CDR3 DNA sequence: TGTGCCAGCAGTCCAACCCCCCGGACTGGGAGCAATCAGCCCCGGCATTTT.

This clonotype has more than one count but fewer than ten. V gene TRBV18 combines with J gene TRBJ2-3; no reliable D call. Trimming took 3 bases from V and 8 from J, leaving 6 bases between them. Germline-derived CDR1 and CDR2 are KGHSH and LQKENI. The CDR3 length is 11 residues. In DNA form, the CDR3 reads TGTGCCAGCTCACCGGTGGGTACGCAGTATTTT. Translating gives CASSPVGTQYF.

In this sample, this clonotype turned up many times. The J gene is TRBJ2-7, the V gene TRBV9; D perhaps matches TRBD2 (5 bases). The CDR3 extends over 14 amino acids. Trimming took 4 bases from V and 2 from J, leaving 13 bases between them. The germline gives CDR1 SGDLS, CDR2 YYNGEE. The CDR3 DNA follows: TGTGCCAGCAGCCCTCACGCCGGGGCCTACGAGCAGTACTTC. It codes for CASSPHAGAYEQYF.

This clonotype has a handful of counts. The CDR3, as DNA: TGTGCCAGCAGTTTTTACAGGCAAGAGACCCAGTACTTC. It translates to CASSFYRQETQYF. The V and J genes are TRBV12-3 or TRBV12-4 and TRBJ2-5, with D perhaps matching TRBD1 (5 bases). V was pared by 3 bases and J by 2 bases, with 7 bases between. This CDR3 region has 13 residues.

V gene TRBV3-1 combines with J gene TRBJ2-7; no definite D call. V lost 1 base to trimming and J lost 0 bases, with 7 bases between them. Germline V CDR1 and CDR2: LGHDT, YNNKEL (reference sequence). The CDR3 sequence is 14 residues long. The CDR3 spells CASSQAWSSYEQYF. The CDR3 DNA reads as TGTGCCAGCAGCCAAGCGTGGAGCTCCTACGAGCAGTACTTC.

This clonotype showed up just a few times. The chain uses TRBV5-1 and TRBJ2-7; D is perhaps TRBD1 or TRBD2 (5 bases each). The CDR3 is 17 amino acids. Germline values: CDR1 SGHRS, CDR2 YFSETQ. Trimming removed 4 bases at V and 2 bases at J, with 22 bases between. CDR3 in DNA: TGCGCCAGCAGCGTCCGGACCGGGACGCCGGCGACCTACGAGCAGTACTTC. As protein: CASSVRTGTPATYEQYF.

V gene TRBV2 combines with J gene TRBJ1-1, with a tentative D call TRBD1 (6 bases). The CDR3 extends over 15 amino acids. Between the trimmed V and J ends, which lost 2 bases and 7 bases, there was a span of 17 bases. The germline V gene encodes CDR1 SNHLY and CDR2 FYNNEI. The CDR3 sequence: CASSEQGNGLGEAFF. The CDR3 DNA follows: TGTGCCAGCAGTGAACAGGGGAACGGCCTAGGTGAAGCTTTCTTT. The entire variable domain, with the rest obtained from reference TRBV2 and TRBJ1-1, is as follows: EPEVTQTPSHQVTQMGQEVILRCVPISNHLYFYWYRQILGQKVEFLVSFYNNEISEKSEIFDDQFSVERPDGSNFTLKIRSTKLEDSAMYFCASSEQGNGLGEAFFGQGTRLTVV.

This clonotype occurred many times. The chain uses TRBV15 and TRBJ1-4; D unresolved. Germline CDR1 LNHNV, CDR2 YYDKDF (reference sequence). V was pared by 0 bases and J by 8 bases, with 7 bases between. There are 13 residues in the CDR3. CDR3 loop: CATSRDLEEKLFF. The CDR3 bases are TGTGCCACCAGCAGAGATCTGGAGGAAAAACTGTTTTTT.

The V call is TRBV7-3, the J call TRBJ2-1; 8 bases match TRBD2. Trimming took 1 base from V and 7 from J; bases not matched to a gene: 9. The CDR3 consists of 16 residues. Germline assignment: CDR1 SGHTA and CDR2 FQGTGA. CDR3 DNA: TGTGCCAGCAGCTTAAATCAGCGGGAGCTACGTAATGAGCAGTTCTTC. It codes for CASSLNQRELRNEQFF.

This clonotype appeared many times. The CDR3 region has the DNA TGTGCCAGCAGCTTAGGGGCGGCAGATACGCAGTATTTT. Protein: CASSLGAADTQYF. The V call is TRBV7-9, the J call TRBJ2-3, with D unresolved. Trimming shortened V by 1 base and J by 4 bases, and 6 bases separated the two germline ends. The germline V gene has CDR1 SEHNR and CDR2 FQNEAQ (reference sequence). The CDR3 length is 13 residues.

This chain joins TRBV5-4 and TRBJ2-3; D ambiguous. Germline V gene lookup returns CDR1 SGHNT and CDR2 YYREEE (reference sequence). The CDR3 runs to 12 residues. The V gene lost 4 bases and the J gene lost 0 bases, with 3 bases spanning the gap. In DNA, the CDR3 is TGTGCCAGCAGCCGTAGCACAGATACGCAGTATTTT. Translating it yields CASSRSTDTQYF.

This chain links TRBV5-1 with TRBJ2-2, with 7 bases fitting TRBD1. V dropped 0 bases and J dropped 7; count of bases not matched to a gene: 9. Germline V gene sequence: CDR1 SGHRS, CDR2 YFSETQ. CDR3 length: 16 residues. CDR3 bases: TGCGCCAGCAGCTTGGCGCAGGGGGTGTCTGGCGGGGAGCTGTTTTTT. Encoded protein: CASSLAQGVSGGELFF.

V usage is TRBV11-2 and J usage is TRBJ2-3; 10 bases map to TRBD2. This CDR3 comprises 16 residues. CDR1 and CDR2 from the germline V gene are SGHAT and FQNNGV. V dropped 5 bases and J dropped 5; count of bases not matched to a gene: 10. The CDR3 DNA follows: TGTGCCAGCAGCCCTTCCCTAGCGGGAGAGGGAGATACGCAGTATTTT. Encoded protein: CASSPSLAGEGDTQYF.

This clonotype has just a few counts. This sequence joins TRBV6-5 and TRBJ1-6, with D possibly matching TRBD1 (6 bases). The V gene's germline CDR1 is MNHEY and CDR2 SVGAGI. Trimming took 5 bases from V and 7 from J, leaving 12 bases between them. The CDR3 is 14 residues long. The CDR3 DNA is TGTGCCAGCAGTGACAGGTTTTTGAATTCACCCCTCCACTTT. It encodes CASSDRFLNSPLHF.

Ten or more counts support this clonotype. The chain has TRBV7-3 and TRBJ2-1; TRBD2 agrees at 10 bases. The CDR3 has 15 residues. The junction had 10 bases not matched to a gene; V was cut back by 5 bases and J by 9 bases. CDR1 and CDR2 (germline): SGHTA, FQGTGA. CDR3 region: CASSERAGGRPEQFF. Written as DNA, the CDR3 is TGTGCCAGCAGCGAGAGAGCGGGAGGGAGACCTGAGCAGTTCTTC. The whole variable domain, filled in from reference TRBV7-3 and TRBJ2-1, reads GAGVSQTPSNKVTEKGKYVELRCDPISGHTALYWYRQSLGQGPEFLIYFQGTGAADDSGLPNDRFFAVRPEGSVSTLKIQRTERGDSAVYLCASSERAGGRPEQFFGPGTRLTVL.

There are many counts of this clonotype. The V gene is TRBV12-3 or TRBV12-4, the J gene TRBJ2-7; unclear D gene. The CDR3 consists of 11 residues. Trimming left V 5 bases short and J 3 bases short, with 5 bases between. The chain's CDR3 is CASSTIYEQYF. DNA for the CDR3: TGTGCCAGCAGTACCATCTACGAGCAGTACTTC.

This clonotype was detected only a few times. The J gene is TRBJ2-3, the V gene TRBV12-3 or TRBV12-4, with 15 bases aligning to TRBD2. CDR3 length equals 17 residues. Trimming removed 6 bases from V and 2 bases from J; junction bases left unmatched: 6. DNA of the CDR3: TGTGCCAGCAGAGGACTAGCGGGAGGGCAAACCACAGATACGCAGTATTTT. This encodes CASRGLAGGQTTDTQYF.

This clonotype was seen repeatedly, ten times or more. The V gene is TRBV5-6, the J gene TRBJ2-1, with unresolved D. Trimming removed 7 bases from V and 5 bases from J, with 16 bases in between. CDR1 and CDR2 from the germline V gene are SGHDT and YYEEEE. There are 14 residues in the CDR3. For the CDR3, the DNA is TGTGCCAGCCAAACGGAGCGCAGGAACAATGAGCAGTTCTTC. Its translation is CASQTERRNNEQFF.

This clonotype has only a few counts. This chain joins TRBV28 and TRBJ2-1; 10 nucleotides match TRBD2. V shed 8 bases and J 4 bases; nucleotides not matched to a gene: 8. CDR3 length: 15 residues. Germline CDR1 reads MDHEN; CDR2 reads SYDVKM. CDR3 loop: CASPGGTSVYNEQFF. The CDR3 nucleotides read TGTGCCAGCCCCGGTGGGACTAGCGTTTACAATGAGCAGTTCTTC.

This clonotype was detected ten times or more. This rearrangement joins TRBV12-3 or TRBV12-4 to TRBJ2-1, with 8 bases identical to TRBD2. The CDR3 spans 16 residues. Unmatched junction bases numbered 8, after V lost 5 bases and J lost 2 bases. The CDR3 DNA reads TGTGCCAGCAGTCCCCGGGGTAGCGGGGCCTACAATGAGCAGTTCTTC. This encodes CASSPRGSGAYNEQFF.

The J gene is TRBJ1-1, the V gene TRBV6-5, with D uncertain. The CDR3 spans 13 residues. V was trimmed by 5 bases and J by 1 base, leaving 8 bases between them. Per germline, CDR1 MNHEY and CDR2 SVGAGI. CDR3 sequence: CASSRLENTEAFF. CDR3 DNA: TGTGCCAGCAGTCGGCTAGAGAACACTGAAGCTTTCTTT.

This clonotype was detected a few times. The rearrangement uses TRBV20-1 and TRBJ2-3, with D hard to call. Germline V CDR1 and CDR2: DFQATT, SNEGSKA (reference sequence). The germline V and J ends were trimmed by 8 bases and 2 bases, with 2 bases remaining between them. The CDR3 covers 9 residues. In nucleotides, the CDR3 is TGCAGTCACACAGATACGCAGTATTTT. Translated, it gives CSHTDTQYF.

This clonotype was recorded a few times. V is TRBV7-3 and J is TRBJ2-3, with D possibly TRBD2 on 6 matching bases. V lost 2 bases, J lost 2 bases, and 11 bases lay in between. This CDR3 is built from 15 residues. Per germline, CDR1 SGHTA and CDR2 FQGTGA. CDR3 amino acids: CASSLSGGITDTQYF. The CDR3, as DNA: TGTGCCAGCAGCTTATCAGGAGGGATCACAGATACGCAGTATTTT.

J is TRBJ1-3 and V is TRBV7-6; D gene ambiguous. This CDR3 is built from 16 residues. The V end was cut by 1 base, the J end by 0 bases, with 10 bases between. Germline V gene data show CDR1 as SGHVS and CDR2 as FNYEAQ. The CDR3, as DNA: TGTGCCAGCAGCTTAGTATCCGGGAACTCTGGAAACACCATATATTTT. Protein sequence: CASSLVSGNSGNTIYF.